This TCR beta chain was identified during a study of vaccination and CD4 T cells after COVID-19. Sequencing of DNA taken from cultured CD4+ T cells relied on the Oncomine TCR Beta short-read assay. One entry per CDR3 protein results from TCRdb running MiXCR on the PCR reads. The sample lists 15,000 to 20,000 distinct CDR3 sequences, around 55% occurring once. In regard to this clonotype: What it binds is not known.

Time point noted: late sampling 161 to 241 days after vaccination in three convalescent patients. Treatment: roughly 11-day PBMC culture with coronavirus spike peptide pools or control peptides (ViraFEST assay). Germline assignment: CDR1 LNHNV and CDR2 YYDKDF (reference sequence). V was cut by 1 base and J by 2 bases, with 12 bases left in between. The CDR3 is made up of 15 amino acids. Sequenced here: CD4+ T cells from blood, cultured in vitro, sampled about 7 months after SARS-CoV-2 vaccination. The genes are TRBV15 and TRBJ2-7; either TRBD1 or TRBD2 may supply D (5 bases each). This TCR derives from a human donor who had recovered from COVID-19. The CDR3: CATSRGGTQAYEQYF. The CDR3 DNA reads as TGTGCCACCAGCAGAGGGGGGACGCAGGCCTACGAGCAGTACTTC. Together with reference TRBV15 and TRBJ2-7, the CDR3 gives the full variable domain: DAMVIQNPRYQVTQFGKPVTLSCSQTLNHNVMYWYQQKSSQAPKLLFHYYDKDFNNEADTPDNFQSRRPNTSFCFLDIRSPGLGDTAMYLCATSRGGTQAYEQYFGPGTRLTVT.